This TCR beta chain was sequenced for a study of shared clonotypes between healthy human individuals. CD8 cells regarded as naive lacked CD45RO, were positively chosen for CCR7, and omitted terminally differentiated effector memory CD45RA+ cells. The assay used deep level. Splitting of each subset's genomic DNA was done evenly across several immunoSEQ plates. Produced via immunoSEQ multiplex PCR; TCRdb's table is partial and in-frame only. This table holds 2 million to 2.5 million clones, just over 90% found once. The length of the CDR3 is 11 residues. Trimming stripped 8 bases from V and 6 bases from J, with 10 bases between. The V gene's germline CDR1 is SGHVS and CDR2 FNYEAQ.

Specimen: naive CD8+ T cells from PBMCs. J is TRBJ2-5 and V is TRBV7-6; D might be TRBD1 (5 bases). This TCR was sampled from a man aged 18 to 29 in good health. Some clones in this sample may be carry-over from other donors' samples. In DNA form, the CDR3 reads TGTGCCAGCCTCCCAGGGAAGACCCAGTACTTC. The encoded protein is CASLPGKTQYF.